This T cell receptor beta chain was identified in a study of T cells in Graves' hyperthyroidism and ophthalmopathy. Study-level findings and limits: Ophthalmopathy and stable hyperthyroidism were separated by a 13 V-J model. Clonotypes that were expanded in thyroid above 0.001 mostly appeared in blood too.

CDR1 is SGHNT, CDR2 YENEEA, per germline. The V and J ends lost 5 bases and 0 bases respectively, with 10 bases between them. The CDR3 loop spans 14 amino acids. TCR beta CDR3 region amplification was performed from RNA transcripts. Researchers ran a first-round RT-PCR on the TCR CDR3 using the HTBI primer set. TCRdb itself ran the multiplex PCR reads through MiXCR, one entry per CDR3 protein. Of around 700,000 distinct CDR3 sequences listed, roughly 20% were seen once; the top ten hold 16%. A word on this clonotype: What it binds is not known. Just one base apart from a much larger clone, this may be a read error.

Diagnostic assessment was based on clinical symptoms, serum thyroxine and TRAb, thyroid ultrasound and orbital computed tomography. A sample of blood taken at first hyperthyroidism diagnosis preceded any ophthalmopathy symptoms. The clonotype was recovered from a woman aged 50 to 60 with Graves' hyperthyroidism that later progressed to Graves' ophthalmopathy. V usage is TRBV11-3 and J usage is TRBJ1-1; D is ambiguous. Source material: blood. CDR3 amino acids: CASSLPRMNTEAFF. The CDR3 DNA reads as TGTGCCAGCAGCCTACCCAGAATGAACACTGAAGCTTTCTTT.